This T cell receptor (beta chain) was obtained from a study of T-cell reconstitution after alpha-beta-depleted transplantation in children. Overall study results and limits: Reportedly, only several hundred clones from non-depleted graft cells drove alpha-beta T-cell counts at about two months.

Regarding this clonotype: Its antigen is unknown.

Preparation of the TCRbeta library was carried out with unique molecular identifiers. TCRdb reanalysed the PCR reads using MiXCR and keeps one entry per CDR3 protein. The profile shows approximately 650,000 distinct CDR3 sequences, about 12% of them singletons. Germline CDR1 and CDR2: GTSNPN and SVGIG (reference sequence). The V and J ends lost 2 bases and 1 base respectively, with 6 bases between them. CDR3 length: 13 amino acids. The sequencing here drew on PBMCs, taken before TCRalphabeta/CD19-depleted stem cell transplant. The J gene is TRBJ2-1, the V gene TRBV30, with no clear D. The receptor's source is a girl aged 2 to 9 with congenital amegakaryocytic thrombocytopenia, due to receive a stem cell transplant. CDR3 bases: TGTGCCTGGAGTAGGGTGTCCTACAATGAGCAGTTCTTC. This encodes CAWSRVSYNEQFF. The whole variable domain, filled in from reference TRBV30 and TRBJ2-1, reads SQTIHQWPATLVQPVGSPLSLECTVEGTSNPNLYWYRQAAGRGLQLLFYSVGIGQISSEVPQNLSASRPQDRQFILSSKKLLLSDSGFYLCAWSRVSYNEQFFGPGTRLTVL.